This TCR beta chain was captured by sequencing in a study of beta chain features in type 1 diabetes. Expressed TCRB transcripts were sequenced, since all the RNA that had been isolated was reverse transcribed. The data were produced by immunoSEQ multiplex PCR, yet TCRdb's version contains in-frame clones alone and is incomplete. This sample has about 340,000 clones, with about a tenth found just once. This clone showed up just a few times. Antigen unknown. The CDR3 loop spans 15 amino acids. V lost 5 bases and J 1 base, leaving 14 bases between the germline ends. CDR1 is SNHLY and CDR2 is FYNNEI in the germline V gene. Study results and limitations: In all four CD4+ subsets, TCRB CDR3 length was significantly, moderately reduced in type 1 diabetes.

The receptor comes from a man aged 25-45 years with type 1 diabetes. This rearrangement joins TRBV2 to TRBJ1-2, with D maybe TRBD1 (5 bases). Sequenced: central memory CD4+ T cells from blood. CDR3 loop: CASSMVLDSNYGYTF. Here the CDR3 DNA reads TGTGCCAGCAGTATGGTACTAGACAGTAACTATGGCTACACCTTC.